The table lists the clone carrying this T cell receptor beta chain with many counts. The source of the sample is a study of early T cells in non-severe SARS-CoV-2 infection. TCRdb recomputed calls from the 5' RACE reads with MiXCR, one row per CDR3 protein. The table includes roughly 57,000 distinct CDR3 sequences, under 15% detected once. This CDR3 comprises 16 residues. Germline V gene lookup returns CDR1 MGHDK and CDR2 SYGVNS. J lost 4 bases, V lost 4 bases, and 13 bases had no gene match. Sequenced: whole blood. V gene TRBV25-1 combines with J gene TRBJ2-7, with 7 nucleotides matching TRBD1. The receptor comes from an adult who was a healthcare worker with PCR-confirmed SARS-CoV-2 infection or an uninfected control (not recorded which). CDR3 in amino acids: CASSGDRDSDVYEQYF. DNA of the CDR3: TGTGCCAGCAGTGGGGACCGGGACAGTGATGTTTACGAGCAGTACTTC.